The sequence of this TCR beta chain was determined in a study of vaccination effects on CD4 cells after COVID-19. About the research overall: Cultures used around 1.8 million PBMC per well, roughly 9.8 IU/ml IL-2 and around 9.5 ug/ml peptides. Study-level points and caveats: Vaccine-induced clones in healthy vaccinees cross-reacted with common cold coronaviruses in only 1 of 255 cases.

Subsequent to 10 days of culture, CD4+ T cells were isolated. Each participant received a vaccine that was either BNT162b2 or mRNA-1273, given as two doses. The protocol was immunoSEQ multiplex PCR, while the TCRdb copy is restricted to in-frame clones and leaves out a portion. The top ten clones hold around 2.4% of a sample with under 70,000 clones, 70% to 75% of them seen once. Of note for this clone: What it recognizes is unknown.

The CDR3 has 16 residues. The sequence was obtained from a human donor who received a COVID-19 vaccine. Sequenced here: CD4+ T cells from PBMCs cultured without peptide, sampled after COVID-19 vaccination. The chain combines TRBV21-1 with TRBJ2-5; the table's D gene call, TRBD2, was not cross checked with the DNA. TRBV21-1 is described as a pseudogene. CDR3 nucleotide sequence: TGTGCCAGCAGCAAATCGGGGGTTGGGGCCCAAGAGACCCAGTACTTC. Translated: CASSKSGVGAQETQYF.